The source of this T cell receptor (beta chain) is a study of T cell repertoires in cytomegalovirus infection. TCRdb fed the reads into MiXCR, producing one record per CDR3 protein. The sample has roughly 130,000 distinct CDR3 sequences; around 25% are singletons. This clonotype was counted many times. What it binds is not known. This CDR3 region has 15 residues. From germline, CDR1 is SEHNR and CDR2 FQNEAQ (reference sequence). V gave up 1 base and J gave up 5 bases, with 15 bases separating them. The chain combines TRBV7-9 with TRBJ2-7; TRBD1 is a possible D gene (5 bases). The sample taken for sequencing was PBMCs, sequenced either directly or after in vitro stimulation (not recorded which). The receptor was isolated from a human donor in good health (CMV status not recorded). Some clones in this sample may be carry-over from other donors' samples. CDR3 region: CASSLGGVSSDEQYF. The CDR3 DNA reads as TGTGCCAGCAGCTTAGGGGGCGTGAGTTCGGACGAGCAGTACTTC.